This T cell receptor beta chain was documented in a study of a mutant IDH1 vaccine in newly diagnosed glioma. The germline V gene encodes CDR1 SGHTA and CDR2 FQGNSA. This CDR3 comprises 16 residues. Trimming removed 3 bases from V and 2 bases from J; junction bases left unmatched: 10. The table came from immunoSEQ multiplex PCR; TCRdb's copy has only in-frame clones and leaves some out. The sample consists of approximately 16,000 clones, around 95% of them appearing once. Indicated time point: baseline, week 1 (first vaccination visit). Treatment of the sample: pre-vaccination baseline after standard-of-care therapy. A single count supports this clone.

The sequence derives from a woman aged 18-30 years with glioma. Some clones in this sample may be carry-over from other donors' samples. The chain recombines TRBV7-2 with TRBJ2-7; 7 nucleotides match TRBD2. Here the sequenced sample was peripheral blood mononuclear cells (PBMCs), taken from a glioma patient treated with radiotherapy, temozolomide or both. In DNA, the CDR3 is TGTGCCAGCAGCTTTGAGCGGGGCTCAACCACCTACGAGCAGTACTTC. Protein product: CASSFERGSTTYEQYF.